Listed here is a single T cell receptor beta chain. The United States was where all participants with HIV were treated. Each specimen consisted of roughly 0.9-10 million cryopreserved PBMC prior to extraction of DNA. This CDR3 spans 13 amino acids. Germline lookup yields CDR1 SGHRS and CDR2 YFSETQ. V was shortened by 6 bases and J by 4 bases, with 10 bases between the two germline ends. These data come from a study of long-term antiretroviral therapy in people with HIV. The wider study: The earliest samples predate the 2015 immediate-ART recommendation by about a decade.

The assay, immunoSEQ v3.0, was run at survey level. TCRdb keeps only in-frame clones here, not all; method: immunoSEQ multiplex PCR. The data show tens of thousands of clones, approximately 82% seen once. The sample here was unsorted PBMCs, taken 0.1 years before starting antiretroviral therapy. The receptor's source is a man in his late teens or twenties with HIV. This chain links TRBV5-1 with TRBJ1-4; D remains ambiguous. The CDR3 sequence: CASKREYNEKLFF. The DNA of the CDR3 is TGCGCCAGCAAGCGGGAATATAATGAAAAACTGTTTTTT.